One and the same sample provided the 24 T cell receptor beta chains below, sequenced in a study of blood T cell repertoires in COVID-19. Here immunoSEQ multiplex PCR was the method, and the copy in TCRdb shows in-frame clones only, minus some. The sample records roughly 92,000 clones, roughly 90% being singletons. Sequencing input: peripheral blood. Every receptor here comes from a woman older than 75 with active or convalescent COVID-19.

This clone appeared a single time. The V gene is TRBV11-2, the J gene TRBJ2-2; perhaps TRBD1 as D (5 bases). V was shortened by 5 bases and J by 4 bases, with 8 bases between the two germline ends. CDR1 and CDR2 (germline): SGHAT, FQNNGV. The CDR3 runs 13 residues. The chain's CDR3 is CASSRDSTGELFF. The DNA of the CDR3 is TGTGCCAGCAGCCGCGACAGCACCGGGGAGCTGTTTTTT. The complete variable domain, with remaining parts taken from reference TRBV11-2 and TRBJ2-2, reads EAGVAQSPRYKIIEKRQSVAFWCNPISGHATLYWYQQILGQGPKLLIQFQNNGVVDDSQLPKDRFSAERLKGVDSTLKIQPAKLEDSAVYLCASSRDSTGELFFGEGSRLTVL.

The chain uses TRBV9 and TRBJ2-1; 11 nucleotides match TRBD2. CDR3 size: 18 residues. Trimming took 2 bases from V and 4 from J; bases not matched to a gene: 11. Per the germline V gene, CDR1 is SGDLS and CDR2 is YYNGEE. The CDR3 DNA follows: TGTGCCAGCAGCGTGAGGGGGGGACTAGCGGAACTTTACAATGAGCAGTTCTTC. It encodes CASSVRGGLAELYNEQFF.

The rearrangement uses TRBV5-1 and TRBJ1-1, with 7 bases matching TRBD1. CDR1 is SGHRS and CDR2 is YFSETQ in the germline V gene. Unmatched junction bases numbered 12, after V lost 2 bases and J lost 8 bases. CDR3 length: 15 amino acids. CDR3 protein: CASSFQSGGSLEAFF. In DNA, the CDR3 is TGCGCCAGCAGCTTCCAATCAGGGGGTTCGTTAGAAGCTTTCTTT.

A single count supports this clone. The chain is built from TRBV6-2 or TRBV6-3 and TRBJ2-7; 9 bases line up with TRBD2. There are 16 residues in the CDR3. Germline CDR1 MNHEY, CDR2 SVGEGT. V lost 4 bases, J lost 1 base, and 8 bases stayed unmatched. The DNA of the CDR3 is TGTGCCAGCAGTTTCGATAGCGGGAGAGGGTCCTACGAGCAGTACTTC. Its protein is CASSFDSGRGSYEQYF.

This sequence joins TRBV3-1 (or the pseudogene TRBV3-2) and TRBJ2-1; a weak D match, TRBD1 (5 bases). Germline values: CDR1 LGHDT, CDR2 YNNKEL (reference sequence). This CDR3 contains 18 residues. The V end was cut by 1 base, the J end by 0 bases, with 16 bases between. In nucleotides, the CDR3 is TGTGCCAGCAGCCAAGTATCATGGGGCTCCGACTCCTACAATGAGCAGTTCTTC. Translated, it gives CASSQVSWGSDSYNEQFF.

The chain recombines TRBV12-5 with TRBJ1-5; D gene uncertain. The germline V gene encodes CDR1 LGHNT and CDR2 FRNRAP. The CDR3 loop spans 14 amino acids. The ends were cut back, 8 bases at V and 2 bases at J, with 13 bases in the middle. This CDR3 reads CASSPGNGNQPQHF. CDR3 nucleotide sequence: TGTGCTAGTTCCCCCGGGAATGGCAATCAGCCCCAGCATTTT.

The rearrangement links TRBV5-1 to TRBJ2-1; 11 bases align to TRBD2. The trim removed 3 bases at V and 6 bases at J, leaving 11 bases unmatched. The CDR3 consists of 17 residues. Germline CDR1 reads SGHRS; CDR2 reads YFSETQ. CDR3 in DNA: TGCGCCAGCAGCTGGATGCCGGGACTAGCGGCTTCCAATGAGCAGTTCTTC. It encodes CASSWMPGLAASNEQFF.

The chain is built from TRBV25-1 and TRBJ1-2; 8 nucleotides match TRBD1. Losses at the gene ends were 4 bases for V and 3 bases for J; bases not matched to a gene: 7. The CDR3 spans 15 residues. Germline values: CDR1 MGHDK, CDR2 SYGVNS. In DNA, the CDR3 is TGTGCCAGCAGTGGAAGGAACAGGGGGGACTATGGCTACACCTTC. Amino acid sequence: CASSGRNRGDYGYTF.

In this sample, this clone turned up a few times. V is TRBV7-9 and J is TRBJ1-1; D is undetermined. This CDR3 spans 13 amino acids. The V gene's germline CDR1 is SEHNR and CDR2 FQNEAQ (reference sequence). V was trimmed by 1 base and J by 7 bases, leaving 10 bases between them. The CDR3 DNA is TGTGCCAGCAGCTTAGGGGCTACTAGTGAAGCTTTCTTT. This codes for CASSLGATSEAFF.

This rearrangement joins TRBV9 to TRBJ1-1; D gene unclear. Germline loops: CDR1 SGDLS, CDR2 YYNGEE. The V end lost 1 base, the J end lost 0 bases, and 7 bases lay between the germline ends. CDR3 length: 14 amino acids. In DNA form, the CDR3 reads TGTGCCAGCAGCGTATCCCAGATGAACACTGAAGCTTTCTTT. This codes for CASSVSQMNTEAFF.

This clone was recorded once. The V gene is TRBV6-5, the J gene TRBJ2-7; D unclear. Trimming removed 0 bases from V and 6 bases from J, with 12 bases in between. The CDR3 is 14 residues long. Germline CDR1 reads MNHEY; CDR2 reads SVGAGI. This CDR3 reads CASSYSSLEAEQYF. CDR3 bases: TGTGCCAGCAGTTACTCCTCATTAGAGGCCGAGCAGTACTTC.

The count of this clone is one. The chain is built from TRBV20-1 and TRBJ2-7, with D possibly TRBD2 on 6 matching bases. The CDR3 runs to 13 residues. V was trimmed by 3 bases and J by 1 base, leaving 10 bases between them. Germline loops: CDR1 DFQATT, CDR2 SNEGSKA (reference sequence). The CDR3 here is CSASGTDSYEQYF. CDR3 nucleotide sequence: TGCAGTGCTAGTGGGACTGATTCCTACGAGCAGTACTTC.

The chain recombines TRBV28 with TRBJ1-2, with TRBD1 as a possible D gene (5 bases). This CDR3 has 13 amino acids. Trimming cost V 8 bases and J 2 bases, with 12 bases left between them. Germline V gene sequence: CDR1 MDHEN, CDR2 SYDVKM. This CDR3 reads CASEAGRNYGYTF. In DNA, the CDR3 is TGTGCCAGCGAGGCAGGGCGGAACTATGGCTACACCTTC.

The V call is TRBV29-1, the J call TRBJ2-5, with 8 bases that match TRBD1. The trim removed 4 bases at V and 4 bases at J, leaving 8 bases unmatched. The CDR3 loop spans 14 amino acids. In germline, CDR1 is SQVTM, CDR2 ANQGSEA. In nucleotides, the CDR3 is TGCAGCGTTGGCGTACAGGGGGTTTCAGAGACCCAGTACTTC. Translating it yields CSVGVQGVSETQYF.

This clone was seen once. The rearrangement uses TRBV3-1 (or the pseudogene TRBV3-2) and TRBJ1-6; D unresolved. Trimming shortened V by 11 bases and J by 9 bases, and 17 bases separated the two germline ends. CDR1 LGHDT and CDR2 YNNKEL come from the germline V gene (reference sequence). The CDR3 extends over 13 amino acids. The CDR3 region is CAGGGLASSPLHF. CDR3 bases: TGTGCCGGCGGAGGCCTGGCGAGTTCACCCCTCCACTTT.

The rearrangement joins TRBV6-5 to TRBJ1-2; weak D call: TRBD1 (6 bases). V was cut by 5 bases and J by 3 bases, with 16 bases left in between. CDR3 length equals 15 residues. In germline, CDR1 is MNHEY, CDR2 SVGAGI. This chain's CDR3 is CASSKRDNRYYGYTF. The CDR3, as DNA: TGTGCCAGCAGTAAACGGGACAATCGCTACTATGGCTACACCTTC.

V gene TRBV6-2 or TRBV6-3 combines with J gene TRBJ1-1; possible D gene TRBD1, 5 bases. V lost 2 bases and J lost 5, with 9 bases in between. The germline gives CDR1 MNHEY, CDR2 SVGEGT. The CDR3 consists of 13 residues. This CDR3 reads CASSYGRATEAFF. The CDR3 nucleotides read TGTGCCAGCAGTTACGGCAGGGCAACTGAAGCTTTCTTT.

This chain joins TRBV13 and TRBJ2-1, with 8 bases fitting TRBD2. V dropped 5 bases and J dropped 6; count of bases not matched to a gene: 15. The CDR3 is 17 amino acids. CDR1 and CDR2 from the germline V gene are PRHDT and FYEKMQ (reference sequence). The CDR3 nucleotides are TGTGCCAGCAGCCCCCCGGGGGGGACTCAGTTTAGCAATGAGCAGTTCTTC. It codes for CASSPPGGTQFSNEQFF.

As DNA, the CDR3 is TGTGCCACCAGTGAGTCTAGCGGGAGGGTCGAGCAGTTCTTC. This sequence encodes CATSESSGRVEQFF. The chain couples TRBV24-1 to TRBJ2-1, with 12 positions matching TRBD2. The length of the CDR3 is 14 residues. Per germline, CDR1 KGHDR and CDR2 SFDVKD. With 4 bases clipped from V and 10 bases from J, the junction kept 4 bases outside the gene matches.

This clone came up a few times. The gene calls are TRBV7-2 and TRBJ2-3, with TRBD1 matching 10 bases. Germline lookup yields CDR1 SGHTA and CDR2 FQGNSA. The CDR3 consists of 15 residues. V dropped 5 bases and J dropped 2; count of bases not matched to a gene: 4. This CDR3 is CASSTGQGITDTQYF. The CDR3 nucleotides read TGTGCCAGCAGCACGGGACAGGGGATCACAGATACGCAGTATTTT.

The V call is TRBV30, the J call TRBJ2-7; D uncertain. The V gene lost 1 base and the J gene lost 4 bases, with 5 bases spanning the gap. CDR3 size: 11 residues. Germline assignment: CDR1 GTSNPN and CDR2 SVGIG (reference sequence). The CDR3 sequence is CAWSAGYEQYF. In DNA, the CDR3 is TGTGCCTGGAGTGCCGGTTACGAGCAGTACTTC.

The J gene is TRBJ2-5, the V gene TRBV13; 10 bases fit TRBD1. This CDR3 is built from 14 residues. Germline V gene sequence: CDR1 PRHDT, CDR2 FYEKMQ (reference sequence). V lost 2 bases to trimming and J lost 5 bases; unmatched junction nucleotides: 2. The CDR3, as DNA: TGTGCCAGCAGCTTAATGGGACAGGGGGAGACCCAGTACTTC. Translation gives CASSLMGQGETQYF.

Written as DNA, the CDR3 is TGTGCCAGCGGTGCAGGGGAGCAGTTCTTC. Protein product: CASGAGEQFF. The chain employs TRBV12-3 or TRBV12-4 and TRBJ2-1; perhaps TRBD1 as D (5 bases). V gave up 8 bases and J gave up 10 bases, with 9 bases separating them. CDR3 length: 10 residues.

The rearrangement joins TRBV29-1 to TRBJ2-3, with D possibly matching TRBD2 (6 bases). Germline V CDR1 and CDR2: SQVTM, ANQGSEA. V was cut by 5 bases and J by 0 bases, with 15 bases left in between. This CDR3 comprises 15 residues. In nucleotides, the CDR3 is TGCAGCGTTACCTGGCGGGACCAAAGCACAGATACGCAGTATTTT. This sequence encodes CSVTWRDQSTDTQYF.